This section outlines one TCR beta chain sequence together with its context. Only in-frame clones appear in the TCRdb table, and some are missing; sequencing was by immunoSEQ multiplex PCR. The sample contains roughly 2.2 million clones, 85% to 95% of which appear only once. The data were obtained in a study of shared clonotypes between healthy human individuals. Germline CDR1 is SNHLY and CDR2 is FYNNEI. The V segment lost 7 bases and the J segment 1 base; nucleotides outside the gene matches: 3. This CDR3 is 14 amino acids long. The chain recombines TRBV2 with TRBJ2-7; 11 bases fit TRBD2. This TCR came from a young man in good health. Some clones in this sample may be carry-over from other donors' samples. The sequenced sample was naive CD4+ T cells from PBMCs. Subset here: CD45RA+ positively selected. Here the CDR3 reads CASNLAGGSYEQYF. The CDR3 DNA sequence: TGTGCCAGCAATTTAGCGGGAGGGTCCTACGAGCAGTACTTC.